The clone carrying this T cell receptor beta chain came up a few times. Those who participated ranged in age from about 18 to 89 years and resided in about two dozen US areas. Between the trimmed V and J ends, which lost 8 bases and 1 base, there was a span of 12 bases. This CDR3 has 13 residues. The data were taken from a study of blood T cell repertoires in COVID-19. Profiled with immunoSEQ multiplex PCR; TCRdb holds only in-frame clones, not every one. The top ten hold about 4% of the sample, which has under 350,000 clones, 65% to 90% seen once. The chain is built from TRBV12-3 or TRBV12-4 and TRBJ2-7, with D maybe TRBD2 (6 bases). Sequenced sample: PBMCs or T cells enriched from blood (not recorded which). This sequence originates from a woman aged 40 to 50 with acute COVID-19. This chain's CDR3 is CASRGLNSYEQYF. DNA for the CDR3: TGTGCCAGCCGGGGACTGAATTCCTACGAGCAGTACTTC.